Presented here are 11 T cell receptor beta chains from one specimen sequenced in a study of response to subunit inactivated influenza vaccine. TCRdb reprocessed the RT-PCR reads with MiXCR, giving one entry per CDR3 protein. The sample lists just under 550,000 distinct CDR3 sequences, under 25% occurring once. This same sample was also part of a study on T cells expressing NK-cell markers. This second report adds: It was by 5'RACE template switching with UMIs that TCR beta cDNA was made.

The sequenced sample was CD4+ T cells sorted from PBMCs, obtained about 13 days after vaccination. Receptor source: a man over 45 who received an inactivated influenza vaccine.

The J gene is TRBJ2-7, the V gene TRBV10-3; D remains unclear. Germline lookup yields CDR1 ENHRY and CDR2 SYGVKD. V lost 2 bases and J lost 2, with 4 bases in between. The CDR3 is 12 amino acids. This CDR3 reads CAISEPPYEQYF. CDR3 nucleotide sequence: TGTGCCATCAGTGAGCCCCCCTACGAGCAGTACTTC.

The chain uses TRBV7-2 and TRBJ2-1; 12 bases align to TRBD2. CDR3 size: 16 residues. With V trimmed by 5 bases and J by 7 bases, 9 bases remained unmatched. The germline gives CDR1 SGHTA, CDR2 FQGNSA. The CDR3 DNA reads TGTGCCAGCAGCCTAGGACTAGCGGGAAAGGGGAATGAGCAGTTCTTC. Encoded protein: CASSLGLAGKGNEQFF.

The CDR3 nucleotides read TGCGCCAGCAGCTTGGCGCCGGACAGGAGCCACGAGCAGTACTTC. Its translation: CASSLAPDRSHEQYF. This rearrangement joins TRBV5-1 to TRBJ2-7, with 7 bases aligning to TRBD1. Per the germline V gene, CDR1 is SGHRS and CDR2 is YFSETQ. This CDR3 is built from 15 residues. J was trimmed by 5 bases and V by 0 bases; bases with no gene match: 8.

This CDR3 reads CASSLSLAEETQYF. For the CDR3, the DNA is TGTGCCAGCAGCTTGTCCCTAGCGGAAGAGACCCAGTACTTC. This chain joins TRBV5-5 and TRBJ2-5; 7 nucleotides match TRBD2. CDR1 SGHKS and CDR2 YYEKEE come from the germline V gene (reference sequence). The J segment lost 3 bases and the V segment lost 1 base, leaving 3 bases of the junction unmatched. The CDR3 sequence is 14 residues long.

The chain uses TRBV10-3 and TRBJ2-3, with 8 nucleotides matching TRBD1. Per the germline V gene, CDR1 is ENHRY and CDR2 is SYGVKD. J lost 5 bases, V lost 3 bases, and 7 bases had no gene match. The CDR3 contains 15 residues. CDR3 sequence (DNA): TGTGCCATCAGTGAAGGTTGGACAGGGCGAGATACGCAGTATTTT. Translation gives CAISEGWTGRDTQYF.

This clonotype was seen more than once but under ten times. The V gene is TRBV6-1, the J gene TRBJ2-1, with D tentatively TRBD1 (5 bases). Germline-derived CDR1 and CDR2 are MNHNS and SASEGT. V was pared by 7 bases and J by 2 bases, with 9 bases between. The CDR3 consists of 13 residues. The CDR3 sequence is CASIGQAYNEQFF. The DNA of the CDR3 is TGTGCCAGCATCGGACAAGCCTACAATGAGCAGTTCTTC.

This clonotype has only a few counts. The chain combines TRBV5-1 with TRBJ2-1; D is possibly TRBD1 (6 bases). Germline CDR1 is SGHRS and CDR2 is YFSETQ. The CDR3 is 12 residues long. With 4 bases removed from V and 10 bases from J, the gap between germline ends came to 12 bases. Here the CDR3 DNA reads TGCGCCAGCAGCCCAGGGGAATCGGAGCAGTTCTTC. Protein sequence: CASSPGESEQFF.

The V call is TRBV6-1, the J call TRBJ1-5; D gene unclear. V was cut by 0 bases and J by 6 bases, with 0 bases left in between. The CDR3 runs 11 residues. The V gene's germline CDR1 is MNHNS and CDR2 SASEGT. CDR3 DNA: TGTGCCAGCAGTGAAGCTCAGCCCCAGCATTTT. The encoded protein is CASSEAQPQHF.

This clonotype was seen only a few times. V and J are TRBV29-1 and TRBJ2-3; weak D call: TRBD2 (6 bases). The CDR3 covers 12 residues. Germline V gene sequence: CDR1 SQVTM, CDR2 ANQGSEA. Here the CDR3 DNA reads TGCAGGGTGGAGGTCGGGGGACATACGCAGTATTTT. This sequence encodes CRVEVGGHTQYF.

This clonotype was seen ten or more times. One end of the junction fails to match germline, which may point to a read error. The chain is built from TRBV7-9 and TRBJ2-3, with D possibly matching TRBD1 (5 bases). CDR3 length equals 13 residues. The germline V gene has CDR1 SEHNR and CDR2 FQNEAQ (reference sequence). Here the CDR3 reads CASSQGSTDTQYF. CDR3 bases: TGCGCCAGCAGCCAGGGAAGCACAGATACGCAGTATTTT.

This chain joins TRBV14 and TRBJ2-2; no clear D gene. From germline, CDR1 is SGHDN and CDR2 FVKESK. The CDR3 runs 16 residues. Trimming shortened V by 0 bases and J by 5 bases, and 13 bases separated the two germline ends. CDR3 loop: CASSQDPRSFTGELFF. The CDR3 DNA follows: TGTGCCAGCAGCCAAGACCCTCGGTCATTTACCGGGGAGCTGTTTTTT.